This T cell receptor (beta chain) was recovered during a study of T cells in Graves' hyperthyroidism and ophthalmopathy. V gave up 3 bases and J gave up 0 bases, with 9 bases separating them. CDR1 and CDR2 (germline): SEHNR, FQNEAQ (reference sequence). This CDR3 is 15 amino acids long. At least ten counts were recorded for this clonotype. There were TCR beta CDR3 regions amplified from RNA transcripts. The primer set for the first-round RT-PCR of the TCR CDR3 was HTBI. MiXCR, run by TCRdb on the multiplex PCR reads, gives a single entry per CDR3 protein. The repertoire includes 600,000 to 700,000 distinct CDR3 sequences, 45% of them detected once, and less than 9% sits in the top ten.

Sequencing used peripheral blood or thyroid tissue (not recorded which). This receptor was obtained from an adult man with Graves' disease, either hyperthyroidism or ophthalmopathy (not recorded which). The chain couples TRBV7-9 to TRBJ1-3; the D is unclear. The CDR3 region has the DNA TGTGCCAGCAGCTTCGGAGAGAGCTCTGGAAACACCATATATTTT. Translating gives CASSFGESSGNTIYF.